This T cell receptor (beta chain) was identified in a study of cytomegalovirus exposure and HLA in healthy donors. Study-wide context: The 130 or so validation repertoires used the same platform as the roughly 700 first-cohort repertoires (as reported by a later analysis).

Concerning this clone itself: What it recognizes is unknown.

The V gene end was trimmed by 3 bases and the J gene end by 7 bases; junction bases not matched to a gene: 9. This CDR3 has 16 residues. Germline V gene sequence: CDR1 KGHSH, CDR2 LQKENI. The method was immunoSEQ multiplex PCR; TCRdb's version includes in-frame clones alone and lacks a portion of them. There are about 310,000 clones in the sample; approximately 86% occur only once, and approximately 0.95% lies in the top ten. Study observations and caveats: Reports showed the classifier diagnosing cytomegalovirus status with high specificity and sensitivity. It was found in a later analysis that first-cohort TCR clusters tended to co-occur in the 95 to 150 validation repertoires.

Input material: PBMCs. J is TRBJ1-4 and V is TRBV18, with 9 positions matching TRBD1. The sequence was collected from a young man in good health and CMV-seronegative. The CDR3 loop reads CASSPMPTGGSEKLFF. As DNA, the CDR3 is TGTGCCAGCTCACCGATGCCGACAGGGGGAAGTGAAAAACTGTTTTTT.